A selection of T cell receptor beta chains follows, all from one sample in a study of CD8 T cells in ankylosing spondylitis. TCRdb re-called the 5' RACE reads through MiXCR, storing one row per CDR3 protein. The data contain around 320,000 distinct CDR3 sequences, less than 25% of them singletons. The sequencing input was blood, either unsorted or a sorted T cell fraction (not recorded which). These receptors all stem from a female donor with ankylosing spondylitis or in good health (not recorded which). The CDR3 runs from the conserved cysteine through the conserved F or W. Where a row states a size, it is once, few, many or the class of an expanded clone; other rows omit it.

clone_size	v_call	j_call	cdr3_aa
few	TRBV29-1	TRBJ2-1	CSVVAGQGGNEQFF
-	TRBV29-1	TRBJ1-1	CSAWDRTNTEAFF
-	TRBV30	TRBJ1-5	CAWSVKGSAVEPQHF
once	TRBV5-6	TRBJ1-1	CASSLRSRGTEAFF
few	TRBV11-2	TRBJ2-1	CASSLEGLAGGLNEQFF
-	TRBV6-2/TRBV6-3	TRBJ2-5	CASSSGLAGGFETQYF
-	TRBV7-2	TRBJ2-7	CASSKKAGGPNEQYF
-	TRBV20-1	TRBJ2-1	CSASSGRGANEQFF
-	TRBV30	TRBJ2-1	CALGGGLAGKNEQFF
-	TRBV5-1	TRBJ2-1	CASSLGGQGSGSYNEQFF
-	TRBV6-5	TRBJ2-1	CASSYSLAATYNEQFF
few	TRBV12-3/TRBV12-4	TRBJ1-5	CASSPGVGPQHF
few	TRBV29-1	TRBJ1-1	CSVEGTVEVFF
few	TRBV5-1	TRBJ2-6	CASSLKNSGANVLTF
many	TRBV4-3	TRBJ2-2	CASSQDPTAYTGELFF
few	TRBV20-1	TRBJ2-7	CSASPTYGERQYF
many	TRBV6-5	TRBJ2-2	CASQFSGELFF
few	TRBV11-2	TRBJ2-4	CASSLGRTSGDGTKNIQYF